A single sample gave rise to the 21 T cell receptor beta chains below, sequenced in a study of cytomegalovirus exposure and HLA in healthy donors. It was with 60 Vbeta and 13 Jbeta primers that the PCR ran. Measured with immunoSEQ multiplex PCR; TCRdb has only the in-frame clones, and not every one. The sample holds 150,000 to 200,000 clones, around nine tenths seen once. Sequencing used PBMCs. The source of these receptors is a young woman in good health and CMV-seronegative.

This clone was seen only once. V gene TRBV11-3 combines with J gene TRBJ1-2; 9 bases match TRBD1. The CDR3 runs to 18 residues. CDR1 and CDR2 from the germline V gene are SGHNT and YENEEA. Unmatched junction bases numbered 16, after V lost 5 bases and J lost 3 bases. The CDR3 here is CASSPGGTGGAFYYGYTF. CDR3 in DNA: TGTGCCAGCAGCCCCGGTGGTACAGGGGGCGCATTTTACTATGGCTACACCTTC.

This clone was found a few times. The chain uses TRBV6-5 and TRBJ2-1; maybe TRBD1 (5 bases). The germline V gene encodes CDR1 MNHEY and CDR2 SVGAGI. The length of the CDR3 is 14 residues. V lost 8 bases and J 8 bases, leaving 19 bases between the germline ends. The CDR3 DNA follows: TGTGCCAGCTCTACCCCACAGGTCCGAGATGAGCAGTTCTTC. This sequence encodes CASSTPQVRDEQFF.

The chain recombines TRBV29-1 with TRBJ2-7; 7 nucleotides line up with TRBD2. CDR3 size: 15 residues. CDR1 is SQVTM, CDR2 ANQGSEA, per germline. V was pared by 3 bases and J by 4 bases, with 12 bases of the junction left unmatched. The CDR3 DNA follows: TGCAGCGTTGAGGCTAGCGGCCAAATGGGGTACGAGCAGTACTTC. It codes for CSVEASGQMGYEQYF.

The chain has TRBV7-2 and TRBJ2-7; TRBD1 matches 8 bases. This CDR3 comprises 14 residues. V lost 0 bases, J lost 5 bases, and 3 bases stayed unmatched. Germline CDR1 SGHTA, CDR2 FQGNSA. The CDR3 nucleotides are TGTGCCAGCAGCTTAGCGGACAGGGTGGACGAGCAGTACTTC. This translates into CASSLADRVDEQYF.

The chain is built from TRBV5-1 and TRBJ2-3; 12 positions match TRBD2. Looked up from germline, CDR1 is SGHRS and CDR2 is YFSETQ. V dropped 3 bases and J dropped 0; count of bases not matched to a gene: 5. The CDR3 contains 17 residues. DNA for the CDR3: TGCGCCAGCAGCTCGGGACTAGCGGGCCCTAGCACAGATACGCAGTATTTT. Translation gives CASSSGLAGPSTDTQYF. Looking up the rest from reference TRBV5-1 and TRBJ2-3 gives the full variable domain: KAGVTQTPRYLIKTRGQQVTLSCSPISGHRSVSWYQQTPGQGLQFLFEYFSETQRNKGNFPGRFSGRQFSNSRSEMNVSTLELGDSALYLCASSSGLAGPSTDTQYFGPGTRLTVL.

This clone was seen just once. The chain is built from TRBV7-9 and TRBJ1-4, with 7 positions matching TRBD1. This CDR3 contains 13 residues. Germline CDR1 and CDR2: SEHNR and FQNEAQ (reference sequence). V was clipped by 8 bases and J by 8 bases; unmatched bases: 8. CDR3 sequence (DNA): TGTGCCAGCTCTTGGGTCAGGGGGGAAAAACTGTTTTTT. Amino acids: CASSWVRGEKLFF.

The gene calls are TRBV29-1 and TRBJ1-2; D is unclear. The V end lost 7 bases, the J end lost 0 bases, and 6 bases lay between the germline ends. Germline V lookup: CDR1 SQVTM, CDR2 ANQGSEA. This CDR3 comprises 11 residues. The CDR3 DNA follows: TGCAGCGCCGCGGCTAACTATGGCTACACCTTC. This sequence encodes CSAAANYGYTF. The full variable domain, rest sourced from reference TRBV29-1 and TRBJ1-2, is SAVISQKPSRDICQRGTSLTIQCQVDSQVTMMFWYRQQPGQSLTLIATANQGSEATYESGFVIDKFPISRPNLTFSTLTVSNMSPEDSSIYLCSAAANYGYTFGSGTRLTVV.

The genes are TRBV19 and TRBJ1-4; no definite D call. The germline V gene has CDR1 LNHDA and CDR2 SQIVND (reference sequence). The length of the CDR3 is 16 residues. The V gene lost 6 bases and the J gene lost 5 bases, with 19 bases spanning the gap. In DNA, the CDR3 is TGTGCCAGTAGGAACCCGGGAGGCGAGACAAATGAAAAACTGTTTTTT. Residues: CASRNPGGETNEKLFF. Full variable domain (rest looked up from reference TRBV19 and TRBJ1-4): DGGITQSPKYLFRKEGQNVTLSCEQNLNHDAMYWYRQDPGQGLRLIYYSQIVNDFQKGDIAEGYSVSREKKESFPLTVTSAQKNPTAFYLCASRNPGGETNEKLFFGSGTQLSVL.

V gene TRBV7-8 combines with J gene TRBJ2-7; a weak D match, TRBD2 (5 bases). V was cut by 5 bases and J by 3 bases, with 14 bases left in between. The CDR3 length is 14 residues. CDR1 and CDR2 (germline): SGHVS, FQNEAQ. The CDR3 protein is CASSSTEGGYEQYF. The CDR3 nucleotides are TGTGCCAGCAGCAGTACAGAGGGTGGCTACGAGCAGTACTTC.

This rearrangement joins TRBV6-1 to TRBJ2-1, with TRBD2 identical over 7 bases. CDR3 size: 16 residues. Germline CDR1 and CDR2: MNHNS and SASEGT. Unmatched junction bases numbered 6, after V lost 0 bases and J lost 4 bases. CDR3 residues: CASSEAGGPPYNEQFF. The CDR3 DNA is TGTGCCAGCAGTGAAGCGGGAGGGCCGCCGTACAATGAGCAGTTCTTC.

Only a few counts were recorded for this clone. This chain uses TRBV6-5 with TRBJ2-7; D may be TRBD2 (5 bases). The germline V and J ends were trimmed by 5 bases and 5 bases, with 13 bases remaining between them. The CDR3 totals 13 residues. CDR1 and CDR2 from the germline V gene are MNHEY and SVGAGI. The DNA for the CDR3 is TGTGCCAGCAGTCCAAGGGAGAACAACGAGCAGTACTTC. Protein: CASSPRENNEQYF.

The chain is built from TRBV10-3 and TRBJ1-4; TRBD1 might be the D (6 bases). Germline assignment: CDR1 ENHRY and CDR2 SYGVKD. The ends were cut back, 3 bases at V and 3 bases at J, with 8 bases in the middle. The CDR3 totals 14 residues. The CDR3 sequence: CAISDPGANEKLFF. Written as DNA, the CDR3 is TGTGCCATCAGTGACCCAGGGGCTAATGAAAAACTGTTTTTT.

The chain uses TRBV9 and TRBJ1-6; 9 bases align to TRBD1. V was clipped by 5 bases and J by 14 bases; unmatched bases: 8. CDR1 is SGDLS, CDR2 YYNGEE, per germline. The CDR3 totals 13 residues. The chain's CDR3 is CASSLTGGSALHF. The DNA of the CDR3 is TGTGCCAGCAGTCTTACAGGGGGCTCGGCCCTCCACTTT.

The V gene is TRBV9, the J gene TRBJ2-7; 7 nucleotides align to TRBD1. The CDR3 loop spans 14 amino acids. CDR1 is SGDLS and CDR2 is YYNGEE in the germline V gene. V lost 4 bases to trimming and J lost 1 base; unmatched junction nucleotides: 5. This CDR3 is CASSPGQSSYEQYF. For the CDR3, the DNA is TGTGCCAGCAGCCCGGGACAGTCTTCCTACGAGCAGTACTTC.

V usage is TRBV11-3 and J usage is TRBJ1-1; maybe TRBD1 (6 bases). This CDR3 has 15 residues. The V gene's germline CDR1 is SGHNT and CDR2 YENEEA. The V end lost 5 bases, the J end lost 4 bases, and 17 bases lay between the germline ends. Here the CDR3 DNA reads TGTGCCAGCAGCCAACCAACAGGGAGGGGCACTGAAGCTTTCTTT. It is translated as CASSQPTGRGTEAFF.

Details on this clone: Within the sample, other DNA sequences also encode this same CDR3. This chain uses TRBV7-2 with TRBJ2-5; maybe TRBD2 (5 bases). Germline values: CDR1 SGHTA, CDR2 FQGNSA. V dropped 5 bases and J dropped 5 bases, with 12 bases sitting between them. The CDR3 length is 13 residues. CDR3 coding DNA: TGTGCCAGCAGCCCCAGAGGCGGGGAGACCCAGTACTTC. Protein product: CASSPRGGETQYF.

The chain joins TRBV11-2 to TRBJ1-1; D is uncertain. The CDR3 length is 14 residues. Deletions cut 5 bases from V and 1 base from J, with 11 bases between. Germline V gives CDR1 SGHAT, CDR2 FQNNGV. The CDR3 nucleotides are TGTGCCAGCAGCCTCCTGGACTGGAACACTGAAGCTTTCTTT. Its translation is CASSLLDWNTEAFF.

V usage is TRBV29-1 and J usage is TRBJ1-1, with a tentative D call TRBD1 (6 bases). The germline gives CDR1 SQVTM, CDR2 ANQGSEA. This CDR3 has 14 residues. The ends were cut back, 6 bases at V and 4 bases at J, with 18 bases in the middle. CDR3 residues: CSVTMGGLGTEAFF. As DNA, the CDR3 is TGCAGCGTCACGATGGGGGGGCTTGGCACTGAAGCTTTCTTT.

The chain carries TRBV7-2 and TRBJ1-4; the match to TRBD1 covers 7 bases. Per germline, CDR1 SGHTA and CDR2 FQGNSA. This CDR3 contains 14 residues. The J segment lost 6 bases and the V segment lost 5 bases, leaving 6 bases of the junction unmatched. CDR3 DNA sequence: TGTGCCAGCAGCCGCGACAGGGCCGATGAAAAACTGTTTTTT. Its translation is CASSRDRADEKLFF.

The J gene is TRBJ2-7, the V gene TRBV12-5, with 8 bases identical to TRBD2. V shed 7 bases, J shed 5 bases, and the junction held 13 bases outside the gene matches. CDR1 and CDR2 (germline): LGHNT, FRNRAP. This CDR3 has 15 amino acids. CDR3 loop: CASAPGLGVQDEQYF. For the CDR3, the DNA is TGTGCTAGTGCCCCGGGACTAGGGGTTCAGGACGAGCAGTACTTC.

This chain links TRBV30 with TRBJ1-1; 7 bases match TRBD1. The ends lost 4 bases at V and 4 bases at J; junction bases unmatched: 12. Germline CDR1 and CDR2: GTSNPN and SVGIG (reference sequence). This CDR3 spans 15 amino acids. CDR3 sequence (DNA): TGTGCCTGGACCAATCTGGAGGGGGCTGGCACTGAAGCTTTCTTT. Protein: CAWTNLEGAGTEAFF. Variable domain in full (rest from reference TRBV30 and TRBJ1-1): SQTIHQWPATLVQPVGSPLSLECTVEGTSNPNLYWYRQAAGRGLQLLFYSVGIGQISSEVPQNLSASRPQDRQFILSSKKLLLSDSGFYLCAWTNLEGAGTEAFFGQGTRLTVV.